The clone carrying this T cell receptor beta chain was detected many times. Its antigen is undetermined. Time point: patch test 2, 6 weeks after DPC sensitization. Regarding treatment: therapeutic diphenylcyclopropenone sensitization with weekly scalp DPC. Blood was collected ahead of every patch test applied. The CDR3 is 12 amino acids. V was pared by 7 bases and J by 4 bases, with 10 bases between. Germline CDR1 reads LNHDA; CDR2 reads SQIVND (reference sequence). The data were obtained in a study of human T cells and chemical hapten exposure. General observations from the study: Compared to controls, expanded TCRs made significantly more large clusters of similar CDR3s.

Original processing methods: The number of TCRs in each sample had a median of approximately 96,000 and spanned roughly 20,000 to 750,000. TCRdb re-analysed the RACE reads in MiXCR, keeping a single row per CDR3 protein. The V and J calls come from TCRdb's annotation, not from the publication. The sample yields fewer than 85,000 distinct CDR3 sequences, roughly 12% seen once. The TCR sequence derives from a young man with alopecia areata. Some clones in this sample may be carry-over from other donors' samples. This material consisted of whole blood, taken in connection with sensitization to the hapten diphenylcyclopropenone (DPC). The chain is built from TRBV19 and TRBJ1-2, with unresolved D. The CDR3 sequence: CASKGQIYGYTF. The DNA of the CDR3 is TGTGCCAGTAAGGGCCAAATCTATGGCTACACCTTC.